One and the same sample provided the 23 T cell receptor beta chains below, sequenced in a study of cytomegalovirus exposure and HLA in healthy donors. PCR amplification relied on 60 Vbeta primers (plus 13 Jbeta primers). Profiled with immunoSEQ multiplex PCR; TCRdb holds only in-frame clones, not every one. Among 150,000 to 200,000 clones listed, almost 85% were seen once. Material for sequencing was PBMCs. The receptors come from a man aged 25-40 years in good health and CMV-seronegative.

The CDR3 DNA reads TGTGCCAGCAGTTCCTATGAACTAGCGGGGGCCTACAATGAGCAGTTCTTC. Residues: CASSSYELAGAYNEQFF. This chain joins TRBV28 and TRBJ2-1; 11 bases fit TRBD2. Trimming removed 4 bases from V and 2 bases from J; junction bases left unmatched: 7. The CDR3 extends over 17 amino acids. Germline lookup yields CDR1 MDHEN and CDR2 SYDVKM.

The chain has TRBV19 and TRBJ1-5; 7 bases fit TRBD1. The CDR3 totals 16 residues. Germline lookup yields CDR1 LNHDA and CDR2 SQIVND (reference sequence). V dropped 5 bases and J dropped 1; count of bases not matched to a gene: 8. CDR3 bases: TGTGCCAGTAGTGTAGGGGGCGCCGGGAGCAATCAGCCCCAGCATTTT. Protein product: CASSVGGAGSNQPQHF.

The chain is built from TRBV5-5 and TRBJ1-5; D is ambiguous. The germline CDR1 and CDR2 sequences are SGHKS and YYEKEE (reference sequence). The CDR3 extends over 13 amino acids. With 1 base removed from V and 6 bases from J, the gap between germline ends came to 8 bases. CDR3 region: CASSLSPSQPQHF. The DNA for the CDR3 is TGTGCCAGCAGCTTGTCTCCTAGTCAGCCCCAGCATTTT.

The genes are TRBV11-2 and TRBJ2-1; possible D gene TRBD1, 7 bases. This CDR3 is 16 amino acids long. Germline-derived CDR1 and CDR2 are SGHAT and FQNNGV. The V end lost 0 bases, the J end lost 8 bases, and 17 bases lay between the germline ends. The CDR3 region has the DNA TGTGCCAGCAGCTTAGATCGCCCCCGGGGGACAGATGAGCAGTTCTTC. This codes for CASSLDRPRGTDEQFF.

The J gene is TRBJ1-5, the V gene TRBV4-3, with D uncertain. The germline gives CDR1 LGHNA, CDR2 YSLEER. This CDR3 is built from 15 residues. The V gene lost 0 bases and the J gene lost 5 bases, with 11 bases spanning the gap. This CDR3 is CASSQERGRDQPQHF. The DNA for the CDR3 is TGCGCCAGCAGCCAAGAGCGGGGTCGAGATCAGCCCCAGCATTTT.

The chain uses TRBV18 and TRBJ2-1, with D maybe TRBD2 (6 bases). From germline, CDR1 is KGHSH and CDR2 LQKENI. V was cut by 3 bases and J by 6 bases, with 15 bases left in between. This CDR3 is built from 15 residues. The CDR3 here is CASSPRLGGANEQFF. The DNA of the CDR3 is TGTGCCAGCTCACCTCGACTAGGAGGGGCCAATGAGCAGTTCTTC. The full variable domain, rest sourced from reference TRBV18 and TRBJ2-1, is NAGVMQNPRHLVRRRGQEARLRCSPMKGHSHVYWYRQLPEEGLKFMVYLQKENIIDESGMPKERFSAEFPKEGPSILRIQQVVRGDSAAYFCASSPRLGGANEQFFGPGTRLTVL.

V usage is TRBV19 and J usage is TRBJ2-3, with D unresolved. Deletions cut 3 bases from V and 6 bases from J, with 7 bases between. Germline V lookup: CDR1 LNHDA, CDR2 SQIVND (reference sequence). The length of the CDR3 is 12 residues. In nucleotides, the CDR3 is TGTGCCAGTAGTATTCGGGTGGATACGCAGTATTTT. Translated: CASSIRVDTQYF. The full variable domain, with the rest looked up from reference TRBV19 and TRBJ2-3, is DGGITQSPKYLFRKEGQNVTLSCEQNLNHDAMYWYRQDPGQGLRLIYYSQIVNDFQKGDIAEGYSVSREKKESFPLTVTSAQKNPTAFYLCASSIRVDTQYFGPGTRLTVL.

The V gene is TRBV5-1, the J gene TRBJ2-1, with 8 bases matching TRBD1. Trimming at V came to 0 bases and at J to 1 base, leaving 9 bases not matched to a gene. This CDR3 is built from 18 residues. The germline CDR1 and CDR2 sequences are SGHRS and YFSETQ. The CDR3 nucleotides are TGCGCCAGCAGCTTGGCCATTTTGGACAGGGTATCCTACAATGAGCAGTTCTTC. Protein: CASSLAILDRVSYNEQFF.

The chain employs TRBV6-1 and TRBJ2-2; D ambiguous. Trimming pared 6 bases from V and 5 bases from J, leaving 10 bases between. This CDR3 spans 13 amino acids. The V gene's germline CDR1 is MNHNS and CDR2 SASEGT. CDR3 protein: CASRDTQTGELFF. For the CDR3, the DNA is TGTGCCAGCAGAGACACCCAAACCGGGGAGCTGTTTTTT.

This chain links TRBV11-1 with TRBJ2-5; no reliable D call. Germline CDR1 and CDR2: SGHAT and FQDESV (reference sequence). Trimming took off 2 bases at V and 1 base at J, with 8 bases between the two ends. This CDR3 is built from 14 residues. CDR3 in amino acids: CASSLIFGQETQYF. The DNA of the CDR3 is TGTGCCAGCAGCTTAATCTTCGGCCAAGAGACCCAGTACTTC. Full variable domain (rest looked up from reference TRBV11-1 and TRBJ2-5): EAEVAQSPRYKITEKSQAVAFWCDPISGHATLYWYRQILGQGPELLVQFQDESVVDDSQLPKDRFSAERLKGVDSTLKIQPAELGDSAMYLCASSLIFGQETQYFGPGTRLLVL.

J is TRBJ2-5 and V is TRBV5-4; 11 nucleotides line up with TRBD2. V lost 0 bases to trimming and J lost 3 bases; unmatched junction nucleotides: 1. Germline lookup yields CDR1 SGHNT and CDR2 YYREEE (reference sequence). The CDR3 contains 15 residues. Written as DNA, the CDR3 is TGTGCCAGCAGCTTGGTAGCGGGGGGGAAAGAGACCCAGTACTTC. Translating gives CASSLVAGGKETQYF.

The V call is TRBV2, the J call TRBJ2-7; the match to TRBD2 covers 7 bases. This CDR3 spans 14 amino acids. Germline-derived CDR1 and CDR2 are SNHLY and FYNNEI. J lost 0 bases, V lost 4 bases, and 3 bases had no gene match. CDR3 amino acids: CASSGEGSSYEQYF. The CDR3 DNA reads as TGTGCCAGCAGTGGGGAGGGGAGCTCCTACGAGCAGTACTTC.

In its sample, this clone was seen a few times. This chain uses TRBV14 with TRBJ1-1, with a possible D match to TRBD1 (6 bases). CDR3 length: 17 residues. V lost 2 bases to trimming and J lost 2 bases, with 18 bases between them. Germline CDR1 is SGHDN and CDR2 is FVKESK. CDR3 protein: CASSQTLSNRVNTEAFF. In DNA, the CDR3 is TGTGCCAGCAGCCAAACGCTGTCCAACAGGGTAAACACTGAAGCTTTCTTT.

The V and J genes are TRBV5-1 and TRBJ1-4, with 9 bases matching TRBD1. The CDR3 has 14 residues. CDR1 and CDR2 from the germline V gene are SGHRS and YFSETQ. The V gene end was trimmed by 6 bases and the J gene end by 8 bases; junction bases not matched to a gene: 8. The CDR3 nucleotides are TGCGCCAGCAACCCGGGACAGGGTAACGAAAAACTGTTTTTT. Translation: CASNPGQGNEKLFF.

J is TRBJ1-2 and V is TRBV30, with 12 positions matching TRBD1. Germline CDR1 GTSNPN, CDR2 SVGIG (reference sequence). This CDR3 is built from 14 residues. Trimming at V came to 3 bases and at J to 4 bases, leaving 3 bases not matched to a gene. CDR3 in DNA: TGTGCCTGGAGGGGGACAGGGGGCTCCTATGGCTACACCTTC. Translating it yields CAWRGTGGSYGYTF.

The gene calls are TRBV18 and TRBJ1-3; possible D gene TRBD1, 5 bases. Germline V gene sequence: CDR1 KGHSH, CDR2 LQKENI. This CDR3 comprises 14 residues. Between the trimmed V and J ends, which lost 6 bases and 2 bases, there was a span of 11 bases. This CDR3 is CASSPREAGNTIYF. CDR3 nucleotide sequence: TGTGCCAGCTCCCCCAGGGAGGCTGGAAACACCATATATTTT.

This clone came up a few times. The CDR3 DNA follows: TGTGCCAGCAGTTTCCGCGGGAGCTTGACAGATACGCAGTATTTT. Translation: CASSFRGSLTDTQYF. This sequence joins TRBV6-5 and TRBJ2-3; the match to TRBD2 covers 7 bases. From germline, CDR1 is MNHEY and CDR2 SVGAGI. The CDR3 runs 15 residues. V was clipped by 4 bases and J by 3 bases; unmatched bases: 7.

The chain carries TRBV21-1 and TRBJ2-5; TRBD2 is the table's D call and was not checked against the DNA. TRBV21-1 has pseudogene status. The length of the CDR3 is 14 residues. The CDR3: CASTAGGRKETQYF. Written as DNA, the CDR3 is TGTGCCAGCACCGCGGGGGGGCGGAAAGAGACCCAGTACTTC.

CDR3 sequence: CASSETGVRGGYTF. Here the CDR3 DNA reads TGTGCCAGCAGTGAAACGGGGGTAAGGGGTGGCTACACCTTC. This chain links TRBV6-1 with TRBJ1-2; D is possibly TRBD1 (5 bases). Germline V gives CDR1 MNHNS, CDR2 SASEGT. V was pared by 2 bases and J by 7 bases, with 14 bases between. The length of the CDR3 is 14 residues.

The chain carries TRBV27 and TRBJ2-1, with 8 bases matching TRBD2. This CDR3 region has 17 residues. The germline V gene encodes CDR1 MNHEY and CDR2 SMNVEV (reference sequence). V lost 0 bases to trimming and J lost 6 bases; unmatched junction nucleotides: 10. The CDR3 loop reads CASSLSRGERESNEQFF. CDR3 coding DNA: TGTGCCAGCAGTTTATCGCGAGGGGAGCGGGAGTCCAATGAGCAGTTCTTC.

This chain links TRBV30 with TRBJ1-4, with 8 positions matching TRBD1. The ends lost 4 bases at V and 8 bases at J; junction bases unmatched: 12. Germline V gives CDR1 GTSNPN, CDR2 SVGIG (reference sequence). There are 15 residues in the CDR3. CDR3 DNA: TGTGCCTGGAATTCAGGGGGCGGCCAGGGCGAAAAACTGTTTTTT. Translated: CAWNSGGGQGEKLFF.

This sequence joins TRBV21-1 and TRBJ2-7; TRBD1, as called in the table, went unchecked against the DNA. TRBV21-1 is marked as a pseudogene. The CDR3 has 15 residues. This CDR3 is CASSKVHGSFYEQYF. The CDR3, as DNA: TGTGCCAGCAGCAAAGTCCATGGCTCTTTCTACGAGCAGTACTTC.

The V and J genes are TRBV27 and TRBJ2-1; 9 bases align to TRBD2. CDR3 size: 16 residues. J gave up 3 bases and V 3 bases, and 6 bases lay outside the gene matches. Germline-derived CDR1 and CDR2 are MNHEY and SMNVEV (reference sequence). The CDR3 here is CASSFSTSGNYNEQFF. The CDR3 nucleotides read TGTGCCAGCAGTTTCTCGACTAGCGGAAACTACAATGAGCAGTTCTTC.